Following are 15 T cell receptor beta chains from one sample sequenced in a study of cytomegalovirus exposure and HLA in healthy donors (dated by TCRdb to about 2017). Preparation of the library involved the immunoSEQ multiplex PCR assay. TCRdb carries this immuneACCESS record with in-frame sequences only. Its versions omit some clonotypes, under half of them owing to an unresolved V gene in the studies checked, with the rest unexplained. The sample table contains some 150,000 clones; only one count was recorded for around 90% of them. The ten largest clones represent 2.5% to 4% of the sample. Material for sequencing was PBMCs. These receptors were taken from a woman aged 18-29 years in good health and CMV-seropositive.

The genes are TRBV28 and TRBJ1-5; D gene unclear. The CDR3 contains 13 residues. Germline V gives CDR1 MDHEN, CDR2 SYDVKM. V was cut by 5 bases and J by 2 bases, with 7 bases left in between. The CDR3 loop reads CASSQIGNQPQHF. CDR3 nucleotide sequence: TGTGCCAGCAGTCAGATTGGCAATCAGCCCCAGCATTTT.

The V and J genes are TRBV5-1 and TRBJ2-3, with 15 bases lining up with TRBD2. In germline, CDR1 is SGHRS, CDR2 YFSETQ. V was pared by 5 bases and J by 3 bases, with 10 bases of the junction left unmatched. The CDR3 spans 18 residues. The CDR3 coding sequence is TGCGCCAGCAGGGGACTAGCGGGAGGCAATACGAGGACAGATACGCAGTATTTT. It yields the protein CASRGLAGGNTRTDTQYF.

This clone was seen just once. The V call is TRBV19, the J call TRBJ1-5; 8 bases fit TRBD1. CDR1 LNHDA and CDR2 SQIVND come from the germline V gene (reference sequence). With V trimmed by 1 base and J by 6 bases, 5 bases remained unmatched. The CDR3 runs to 15 residues. In DNA form, the CDR3 reads TGTGCCAGTAGTATAGCCCAGGGGGCATCTCAGCCCCAGCATTTT. Amino acids: CASSIAQGASQPQHF.

The chain recombines TRBV25-1 with TRBJ2-3; 7 positions agree with TRBD1. This CDR3 spans 15 amino acids. Germline V CDR1 and CDR2: MGHDK, SYGVNS. With 8 bases clipped from V and 0 bases from J, the junction kept 8 bases outside the gene matches. Here the CDR3 DNA reads TGTGCCAGCGGAAGACAGGGAAGAAGCACAGATACGCAGTATTTT. Protein: CASGRQGRSTDTQYF.

This clone appeared a single time. V and J are TRBV4-2 and TRBJ1-2; TRBD1 aligns across 7 bases. This CDR3 has 16 amino acids. Germline trimming cut 1 base from V and 4 bases from J; bases unmatched to any gene: 9. Germline CDR1 LGHNA, CDR2 YNFKEQ. CDR3 loop: CASSQVGAGTAYGYTF. Written as DNA, the CDR3 is TGTGCCAGCAGCCAAGTGGGCGCTGGGACAGCCTATGGCTACACCTTC.

The rearrangement uses TRBV2 and TRBJ1-5; TRBD1 agrees at 7 bases. V lost 4 bases, J lost 4 bases, and 4 bases stayed unmatched. The CDR3 length is 14 residues. Germline-derived CDR1 and CDR2 are SNHLY and FYNNEI. CDR3 DNA: TGTGCCAGCAGTGGTGGACAGGCGAATCAGCCCCAGCATTTT. It specifies CASSGGQANQPQHF.

The chain carries TRBV29-1 and TRBJ2-5, with 8 positions matching TRBD2. V lost 3 bases, J lost 5 bases, and 17 bases stayed unmatched. CDR1 and CDR2 (germline): SQVTM, ANQGSEA. This CDR3 spans 17 amino acids. CDR3 bases: TGCAGCGTTGAGAAACGGGGGGGCAGGGGACCCATGGAGACCCAGTACTTC. Its translation is CSVEKRGGRGPMETQYF.

This CDR3 reads CACETGKRAVDAGNTIYF. CDR3 sequence (DNA): TGTGCCTGTGAGACAGGGAAGAGGGCGGTGGACGCGGGAAACACCATATATTTT. The rearrangement uses TRBV30 and TRBJ1-3; TRBD1 aligns across 7 bases. The CDR3 covers 18 residues. Germline lookup yields CDR1 GTSNPN and CDR2 SVGIG (reference sequence). Trimming at V came to 6 bases and at J to 4 bases, leaving 21 bases not matched to a gene.

The chain couples TRBV19 to TRBJ1-2; possible D gene TRBD1, 5 bases. Germline assignment: CDR1 LNHDA and CDR2 SQIVND (reference sequence). The CDR3 length is 14 residues. Deletions cut 7 bases from V and 3 bases from J, with 15 bases between. CDR3 DNA: TGTGCCAGTACCAAGTCACGACAGTACTATGGCTACACCTTC. Translated: CASTKSRQYYGYTF.

The V and J genes are TRBV6-5 and TRBJ2-7; TRBD1 aligns across 7 bases. The CDR3 totals 15 residues. Per the germline V gene, CDR1 is MNHEY and CDR2 is SVGAGI. J gave up 4 bases and V 5 bases, and 11 bases lay outside the gene matches. CDR3 sequence reads: CASSPGTESRYEQYF. CDR3 sequence (DNA): TGTGCCAGCAGTCCCGGGACAGAATCTCGTTACGAGCAGTACTTC.

V usage is TRBV7-2 and J usage is TRBJ2-7; D might be TRBD2 (6 bases). The germline CDR1 and CDR2 sequences are SGHTA and FQGNSA. The CDR3 spans 14 residues. Trimming left V 7 bases short and J 7 bases short, with 20 bases between. The CDR3 nucleotides read TGTGCCAGCAACTACTGGGGCGGGGACGGGGAGCAGTACTTC. Translation gives CASNYWGGDGEQYF.

CDR3: CASSLALDRNSGNTIYF. For the CDR3, the DNA is TGCGCCAGCAGCTTGGCCTTGGACAGAAACTCTGGAAACACCATATATTTT. The rearrangement uses TRBV5-1 and TRBJ1-3; D possibly corresponds to TRBD1 (6 bases). The germline V and J ends were trimmed by 0 bases and 0 bases, with 13 bases remaining between them. The CDR3 is made up of 17 amino acids. Germline V lookup: CDR1 SGHRS, CDR2 YFSETQ. Based on the CDR3 plus reference TRBV5-1 and TRBJ1-3, the full variable domain is KAGVTQTPRYLIKTRGQQVTLSCSPISGHRSVSWYQQTPGQGLQFLFEYFSETQRNKGNFPGRFSGRQFSNSRSEMNVSTLELGDSALYLCASSLALDRNSGNTIYFGEGSWLTVV.

This chain joins TRBV28 and TRBJ2-7, with 10 nucleotides matching TRBD2. Unmatched junction bases numbered 7, after V lost 6 bases and J lost 2 bases. The CDR3 contains 15 residues. Germline CDR1 MDHEN, CDR2 SYDVKM. The CDR3 sequence: CASRGLAGVTYEQYF. CDR3 nucleotide sequence: TGTGCCAGCAGAGGCCTAGCGGGGGTTACCTACGAGCAGTACTTC.

The table lists this clone with a few counts. The rearrangement uses TRBV11-3 and TRBJ2-5, with 7 bases that match TRBD2. This CDR3 region has 16 residues. Germline V gene lookup returns CDR1 SGHNT and CDR2 YENEEA. V dropped 3 bases and J dropped 5; count of bases not matched to a gene: 12. The CDR3 DNA is TGTGCCAGCAGCTTCCCGGGACTAACATCGGGCGAGACCCAGTACTTC. Protein product: CASSFPGLTSGETQYF.

The chain couples TRBV28 to TRBJ1-2, with a tentative D call TRBD1 (6 bases). V was trimmed by 6 bases and J by 3 bases, leaving 17 bases between them. Germline CDR1 and CDR2: MDHEN and SYDVKM. This CDR3 has 15 amino acids. This CDR3 is CASRPNRVGDYGYTF. The CDR3 nucleotides are TGTGCCAGCAGGCCGAACAGGGTCGGAGACTATGGCTACACCTTC.